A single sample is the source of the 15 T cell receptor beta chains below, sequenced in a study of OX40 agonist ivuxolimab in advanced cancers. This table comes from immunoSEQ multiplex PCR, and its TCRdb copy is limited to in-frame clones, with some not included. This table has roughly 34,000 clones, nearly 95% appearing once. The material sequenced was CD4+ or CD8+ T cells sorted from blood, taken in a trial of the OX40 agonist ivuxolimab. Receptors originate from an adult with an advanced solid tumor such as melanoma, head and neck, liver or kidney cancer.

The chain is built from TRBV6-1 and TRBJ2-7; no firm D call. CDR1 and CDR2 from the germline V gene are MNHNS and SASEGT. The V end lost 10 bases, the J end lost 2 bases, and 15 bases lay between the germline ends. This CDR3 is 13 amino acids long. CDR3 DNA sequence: TGTGCCATCGAGCCGAATCCCCCCTACGAGCAGTACTTC. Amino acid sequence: CAIEPNPPYEQYF.

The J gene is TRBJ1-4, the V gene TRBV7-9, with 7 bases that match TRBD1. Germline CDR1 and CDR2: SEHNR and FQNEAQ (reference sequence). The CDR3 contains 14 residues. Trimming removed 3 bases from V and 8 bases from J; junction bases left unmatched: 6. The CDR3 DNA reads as TGTGCCAGCAGCTTTCAGGGGGGTTTGGAAAAACTGTTTTTT. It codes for CASSFQGGLEKLFF.

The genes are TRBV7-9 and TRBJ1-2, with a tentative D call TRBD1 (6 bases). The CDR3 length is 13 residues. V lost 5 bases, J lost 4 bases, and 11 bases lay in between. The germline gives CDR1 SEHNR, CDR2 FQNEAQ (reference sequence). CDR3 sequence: CASSPDRSYGYTF. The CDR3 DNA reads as TGTGCCAGCAGCCCAGACAGGAGCTATGGCTACACCTTC.

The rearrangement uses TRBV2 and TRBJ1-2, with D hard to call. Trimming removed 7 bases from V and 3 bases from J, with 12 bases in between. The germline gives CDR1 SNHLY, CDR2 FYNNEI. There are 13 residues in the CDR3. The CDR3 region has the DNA TGTGCCAGCATCCCGCGGCGGGACTATGGCTACACCTTC. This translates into CASIPRRDYGYTF.

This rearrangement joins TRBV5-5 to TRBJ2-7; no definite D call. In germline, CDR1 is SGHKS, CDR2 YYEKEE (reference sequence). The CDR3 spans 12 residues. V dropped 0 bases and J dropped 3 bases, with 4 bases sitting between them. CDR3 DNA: TGTGCCAGCAGCTTGGAAGGCTACGAGCAGTACTTC. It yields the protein CASSLEGYEQYF.

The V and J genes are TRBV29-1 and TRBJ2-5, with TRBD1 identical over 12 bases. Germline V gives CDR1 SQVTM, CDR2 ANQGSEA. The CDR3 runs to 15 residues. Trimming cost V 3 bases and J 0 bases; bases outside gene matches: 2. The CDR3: CSVDGTGGYQETQYF. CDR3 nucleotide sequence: TGCAGCGTTGATGGGACAGGGGGCTACCAAGAGACCCAGTACTTC.

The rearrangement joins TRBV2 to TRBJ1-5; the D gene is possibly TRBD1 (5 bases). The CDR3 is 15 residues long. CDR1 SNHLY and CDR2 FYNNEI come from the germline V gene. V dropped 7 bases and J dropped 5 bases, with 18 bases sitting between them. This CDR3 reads CASTPAGGGDQPQHF. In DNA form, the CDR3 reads TGTGCCAGCACTCCCGCAGGTGGAGGGGATCAGCCCCAGCATTTT.

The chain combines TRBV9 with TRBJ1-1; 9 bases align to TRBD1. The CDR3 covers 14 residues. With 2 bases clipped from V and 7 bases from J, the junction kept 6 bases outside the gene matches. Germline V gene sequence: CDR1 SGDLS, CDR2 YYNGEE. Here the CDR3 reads CASSVRDRDIEAFF. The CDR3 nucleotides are TGTGCCAGCAGCGTCCGGGACAGGGATATTGAAGCTTTCTTT.

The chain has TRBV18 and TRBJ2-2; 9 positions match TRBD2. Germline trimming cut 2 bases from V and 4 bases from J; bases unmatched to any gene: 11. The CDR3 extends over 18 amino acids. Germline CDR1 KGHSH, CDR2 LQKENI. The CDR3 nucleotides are TGTGCCAGCTCACCAGCTCAAAGCGGGAGGTCTGGCACCGGGGAGCTGTTTTTT. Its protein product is CASSPAQSGRSGTGELFF.

The CDR3 sequence: CASSLGPNNEQFF. In DNA, the CDR3 is TGTGCCAGCAGCTTAGGACCTAACAATGAGCAGTTCTTC. This chain uses TRBV7-3 with TRBJ2-1, with D uncertain. Germline-derived CDR1 and CDR2 are SGHTA and FQGTGA. The CDR3 has 13 residues. V dropped 2 bases and J dropped 5 bases, with 7 bases sitting between them. Full variable domain (outside the CDR3, taken from reference TRBV7-3 and TRBJ2-1): GAGVSQTPSNKVTEKGKYVELRCDPISGHTALYWYRQSLGQGPEFLIYFQGTGAADDSGLPNDRFFAVRPEGSVSTLKIQRTERGDSAVYLCASSLGPNNEQFFGPGTRLTVL.

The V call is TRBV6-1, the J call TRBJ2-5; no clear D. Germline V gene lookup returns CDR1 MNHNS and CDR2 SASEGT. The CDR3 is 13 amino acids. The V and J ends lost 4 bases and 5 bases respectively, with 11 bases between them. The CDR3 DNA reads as TGTGCCAGCAGTGCCTCTGGGGTCGAGACCCAGTACTTC. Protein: CASSASGVETQYF.

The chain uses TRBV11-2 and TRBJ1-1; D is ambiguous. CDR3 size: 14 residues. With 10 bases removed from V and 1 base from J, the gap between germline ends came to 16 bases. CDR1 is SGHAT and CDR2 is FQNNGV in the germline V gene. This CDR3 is CAIRVLRGNTEAFF. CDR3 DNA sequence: TGTGCCATCCGAGTTCTTCGAGGGAACACTGAAGCTTTCTTT.

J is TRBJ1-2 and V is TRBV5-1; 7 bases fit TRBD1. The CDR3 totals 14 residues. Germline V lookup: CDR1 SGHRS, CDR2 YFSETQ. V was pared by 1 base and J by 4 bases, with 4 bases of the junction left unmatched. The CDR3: CASSLTTGAYGYTF. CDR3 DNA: TGCGCCAGCAGCTTGACCACAGGGGCCTATGGCTACACCTTC.

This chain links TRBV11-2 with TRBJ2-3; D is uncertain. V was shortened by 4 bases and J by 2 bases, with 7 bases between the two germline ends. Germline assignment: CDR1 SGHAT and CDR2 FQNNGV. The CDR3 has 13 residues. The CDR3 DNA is TGTGCCAGCAGCTCGCACGTCACAGATACGCAGTATTTT. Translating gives CASSSHVTDTQYF.

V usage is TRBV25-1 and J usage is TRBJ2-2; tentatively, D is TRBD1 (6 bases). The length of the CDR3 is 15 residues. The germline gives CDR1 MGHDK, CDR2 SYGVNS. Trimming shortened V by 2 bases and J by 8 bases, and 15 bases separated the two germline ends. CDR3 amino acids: CASSEQDSAAGELFF. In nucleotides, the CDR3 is TGTGCCAGCAGTGAACAGGACAGTGCAGCTGGGGAGCTGTTTTTT.